This is a list of T cell receptor beta chains from one sample in a study of blood T cell repertoires in COVID-19. The protocol was immunoSEQ multiplex PCR, while the TCRdb copy is restricted to in-frame clones and leaves out a portion. The profile covers around 140,000 clones, with about 86% appearing a single time and about 2.6% taken by the ten largest. Sequenced input: PBMCs or T cells enriched from blood (not recorded which). The receptors shown here come from a middle-aged man with acute COVID-19. Each CDR3 is given with its conserved first and last residue. D genes are given only for firm matches. The listing skips clone size in some rows; elsewhere it reads once, few, many or a size class.

- TRBJ1-2 - TRBV25-1 TGTGCCAGCAGTCCTAACGGGGGGCAGATTTACGGCTACACCTTC CASSPNGGQIYGYTF
- TRBJ1-2 few TRBV5-1 TGCGCCAGCAGCGTAAGGGGAGGGGAAGGCGCTGGCTACACCTTC CASSVRGGEGAGYTF
TRBD2 TRBJ2-5 - TRBV7-2 TGTGCCAGCAGCTTAAACGGGGCGGGAGCCCAAGAGACCCAGTACTTC CASSLNGAGAQETQYF
- TRBJ1-4 - TRBV7-9 TGTGCCAGCAGCTTAGTACCAGTTGCAACTAATGAAAAACTGTTTTTT CASSLVPVATNEKLFF
- TRBJ1-2 few TRBV28 TGTGCCAGCAGTTCAGACTCACACTATGGCTACACCTTC CASSSDSHYGYTF
- TRBJ1-3 - TRBV19 TGTGCCAGTAGCCTTTTGCTTTGGACAGCTGGAAACACCATATATTTT CASSLLLWTAGNTIYF
- TRBJ1-1 - TRBV9 TGTGCCAGCAGCCCAGGGACATCGGGCACTGAAGCTTTCTTT CASSPGTSGTEAFF
- TRBJ1-6 - TRBV5-3 TGTGCCAGAAGCTTGGTCGGGGAGGGCACCTCCTATAATTCACCCCTCCACTTT CARSLVGEGTSYNSPLHF
- TRBJ2-4 - TRBV2 TGTGCCAGCAGTGAAGCGACCCAGGGAGCCAAAAACATTCAGTACTTC CASSEATQGAKNIQYF
TRBD1 TRBJ1-2 once TRBV3-1/TRBV3-2 TGTGCCAGCAGCCAAGGGGGTCCGGGACAGGCGACTAACTATGGCTACACCTTC CASSQGGPGQATNYGYTF
TRBD1 TRBJ1-4 - TRBV2 TGTGCCAGCAGTAACAGGGGGTTAAATGAAAAACTGTTTTTT CASSNRGLNEKLFF
- TRBJ2-7 - TRBV7-2 TGTGCCAGCAGCTTAGAATCCGATCGGGAGCAGTACTTC CASSLESDREQYF
- TRBJ2-5 few TRBV9 TGTGCCAGCAGCGTAGGTTTCTCCCAAGAGACCCAGTACTTC CASSVGFSQETQYF
TRBD2 TRBJ2-1 - TRBV6-6 TGTGCCACGGGGACGGCTAGCGGGAGTAATGAGCAGTTCTTC CATGTASGSNEQFF
- TRBJ1-3 - TRBV6-1 TGTGCCAGCAGTGAATCCACATCCAGGGTACGGACCATATATTTT CASSESTSRVRTIYF
- TRBJ1-5 few TRBV6-1 TGTGCCAGCAGTGAAGTGGGCTCGTTTGGCAATCAGCCCCAGCATTTT CASSEVGSFGNQPQHF
- TRBJ1-2 - TRBV21-1 TGTGCCAGCAGCAATTCCGGTAGGTTTTCAAGGGGCTATGGCTACACCTTC CASSNSGRFSRGYGYTF
TRBD1 TRBJ1-6 - TRBV18 TGTGCCAGCTCACCCACCTCAGACAGGGGAGGTTCACCCCTCCACTTT CASSPTSDRGGSPLHF
TRBD1 TRBJ1-1 - TRBV14 TGTGCCAGCAGCCAAGTCCACAGGGGAAAAGCTTTCTTT CASSQVHRGKAFF
- TRBJ2-5 - TRBV5-1 TGCGCCAGCAGCTTGCAGTTGCAAGAGACCCAGTACTTC CASSLQLQETQYF
- TRBJ1-4 - TRBV4-2 TGTGCCAGCAGCCAAGACGGGAGCGCAACTAATGAAAAACTGTTTTTT CASSQDGSATNEKLFF
TRBD1 TRBJ2-3 - TRBV18 TGTGCCAGCTCACCTCCCGGGACAGGAAGCACAGATACGCAGTATTTT CASSPPGTGSTDTQYF
- TRBJ1-2 few TRBV7-2 TGTGCCAGCAGCCTAGACAGTTCTGGTGGCTACACCTTC CASSLDSSGGYTF
TRBD1 TRBJ1-2 few TRBV7-3 TGTGCCAGCAGTCCCGGACAGGGTTTCCATGGCTACACCTTC CASSPGQGFHGYTF
- TRBJ1-1 - TRBV7-9 TGTGCCAGTAGAGGCGGAAGCACTGAAGCTTTCTTT CASRGGSTEAFF
TRBD1 TRBJ1-4 - TRBV3-1/TRBV3-2 TGTGCCAGCAGTCCGAGGGGGCGCAGGGGGAATGAAAAACTGTTTTTT CASSPRGRRGNEKLFF
TRBD1 TRBJ2-6 - TRBV4-2 TGTGCCAGCAGCCCCCCGACAGGGCCTGGGGCCAACGTCCTGACTTTC CASSPPTGPGANVLTF
- TRBJ2-3 - TRBV3-1/TRBV3-2 TGTGCCAGTTCGCCGGGGGGCACAGATACGCAGTATTTT CASSPGGTDTQYF
- TRBJ2-3 - TRBV6-4 TGTGCCAGCAGCGCGGGACGGTCCACAGATACGCAGTATTTT CASSAGRSTDTQYF
- TRBJ2-7 - TRBV3-1/TRBV3-2 TGTGCCAGCAGCCACGACCCCGGGGGTTACGAGCAGTACTTC CASSHDPGGYEQYF
- TRBJ2-7 - TRBV3-1/TRBV3-2 TGTGCCAGCAGCCAAGAGTCTGGGCGGGGCGTGTACGAGCAGTACTTC CASSQESGRGVYEQYF
TRBD1 TRBJ2-7 - TRBV7-9 TGTGCCAGCAGTTACAGGGGGCTTTACGAGCAGTACTTC CASSYRGLYEQYF
TRBD2 TRBJ2-1 once TRBV5-1 TGCGCCAGCAGCCCTAGCGGGAGGGCCGGCAATGAGCAGTTCTTC CASSPSGRAGNEQFF
TRBD2 TRBJ2-5 - TRBV7-8 TGTGCCAGCAGCCCCGGGACTAGCGGTGGGGAGACCCAGTACTTC CASSPGTSGGETQYF
TRBD2 TRBJ2-2 - TRBV3-1/TRBV3-2 TGTGCCAGCAGCCAAGCTGGACTAGCGGAGAACACCGGGGAGCTGTTTTTT CASSQAGLAENTGELFF
TRBD2 TRBJ2-1 - TRBV9 TGTGCCAGCAGCGTAGGAACTAGCGGGACCGATGAGCAGTTCTTC CASSVGTSGTDEQFF
TRBD2 TRBJ2-3 - TRBV19 TGTGCCAGTAGCGCGACTAGCGGGGGGGCAGATACGCAGTATTTT CASSATSGGADTQYF
- TRBJ2-2 - TRBV9 TGTGCCAGCAGCGTAGCTACAGGGTTCCCCGGGGAGCTGTTTTTT CASSVATGFPGELFF
- TRBJ2-5 - TRBV6-4 TGTGCCAGCAGTGCCCTCGGTTTGGAGGGGGAGACCCAGTACTTC CASSALGLEGETQYF
- TRBJ1-5 - TRBV9 TGTGCCAGCAGCGTAGCTGGCAGTTATAGCAATCAGCCCCAGCATTTT CASSVAGSYSNQPQHF
TRBD1 TRBJ1-6 few TRBV14 TGTGCCAGCAGCCCTCAGGGGGAGAGCTTTAATTCACCCCTCCACTTT CASSPQGESFNSPLHF
- TRBJ2-4 few TRBV12-3/TRBV12-4 TGTGCCAGCAGTTTACAGGGCATTCAGTACTTC CASSLQGIQYF